The rows below give T cell receptor beta chains drawn from one sample of a study of T cells after yellow fever vaccination. TCRdb reanalysed the 5' RACE reads using MiXCR and keeps one entry per CDR3 protein. The sample holds hundreds of thousands of distinct CDR3 sequences, approximately 18% seen once. The sequences come from PBMCs, collected before the yellow fever booster vaccination. Every receptor here comes from a man between 18 and 35 years old who received the YFV17D yellow fever vaccine. Each CDR3 is given with its conserved first and last residue. The D gene is left open where the match is weak. Clone size is stated in some rows and not others, as once, few, many or a class when expanded.

>-|few|TRBJ2-2|TRBV4-1
CASSLAAGHPNTGELFF
TGCGCCAGCAGCCTAGCGGCTGGCCACCCGAACACCGGGGAGCTGTTTTTT
>TRBD2|many|TRBJ2-7|TRBV20-1
CSAGGGGLGQYF
TGCAGTGCTGGCGGGGGGGGGCTCGGGCAGTACTTC
>TRBD1|-|TRBJ1-2|TRBV6-5
CASSYSGQGFLGYTF
TGTGCCAGCAGTTACTCAGGACAGGGCTTCCTAGGCTACACCTTC
>-|-|TRBJ2-7|TRBV29-1
CSAARATGGEQYF
TGCAGCGCTGCGCGGGCGACTGGGGGGGAGCAGTACTTC
>-|many|TRBJ1-2|TRBV20-1
CSAGDTTGSYGYTF
TGCAGTGCTGGGGATACCACAGGGTCCTATGGCTACACCTTC
>-|few|TRBJ2-5|TRBV29-1
CSVQNVQETQYF
TGCAGCGTTCAAAACGTACAAGAGACCCAGTACTTC
>-|-|TRBJ2-5|TRBV18
CASSRTNGLQETQYF
TGTGCCAGCTCACGTACCAATGGCCTACAAGAGACCCAGTACTTC
>TRBD1|few|TRBJ1-1|TRBV19
CASNSQEGADTEAFF
TGTGCCAGTAATTCTCAGGAGGGGGCTGACACTGAAGCTTTCTTT
>-|many|TRBJ2-1|TRBV5-1
CASSLGAEQFF
TGCGCCAGCAGCTTGGGGGCAGAGCAGTTCTTC
>-|few|TRBJ2-5|TRBV20-1
CSARDSAWETQYF
TGCAGTGCTAGAGATTCGGCATGGGAGACCCAGTACTTC
>-|-|TRBJ1-4|TRBV9
CASSVTGGLEKLFF
TGTGCCAGCAGCGTAACGGGGGGTCTTGAAAAACTGTTTTTT
>-|-|TRBJ2-3|TRBV9
CASRATGSDTQYF
TGTGCCAGCAGAGCAACGGGGTCGGATACGCAGTATTTT
>TRBD1|-|TRBJ1-6|TRBV7-8
CASSFDRGGNSPLHF
TGTGCCAGCAGCTTTGACAGGGGTGGCAATTCACCCCTCCACTTT
>-|few|TRBJ1-4|TRBV7-9
CASSTVLVGEKLFF
TGTGCCAGCAGCACGGTCCTGGTGGGTGAAAAACTGTTTTTT
>-|-|TRBJ2-2|TRBV9
CASSVVVGELFF
TGTGCCAGCAGCGTAGTGGTGGGGGAGCTGTTTTTT
>-|few|TRBJ2-3|TRBV29-1
CSGGGGAGTDTQYF
TGCAGCGGTGGAGGGGGCGCCGGAACAGATACGCAGTATTTT
>-|few|TRBJ1-1|TRBV2
CASSELWGTEAFF
TGTGCCAGCAGTGAACTTTGGGGCACTGAAGCTTTCTTT
>-|few|TRBJ1-5|TRBV7-2
CASSFRGTGNQPQHF
TGTGCCAGCAGCTTCAGGGGCACCGGCAATCAGCCCCAGCATTTT
>-|few|TRBJ2-3|TRBV21-1
CASSKGDRTPGTDTQYF
TGTGCCAGCAGCAAAGGCGATAGGACCCCGGGCACAGATACGCAGTATTTT
>-|many|TRBJ2-2|TRBV20-1
CSARLTASGELFF
TGCAGTGCTAGATTGACCGCTAGCGGGGAGCTGTTTTTT
>TRBD1|few|TRBJ2-3|TRBV11-2
CAIHDRDRGRDTQYF
TGTGCCATCCATGACCGGGACAGGGGTAGAGATACGCAGTATTTT
>-|-|TRBJ2-5|TRBV12-3/TRBV12-4
CASTDTGKGETQYF
TGTGCCAGCACCGATACAGGGAAAGGAGAGACCCAGTACTTC
>TRBD1|-|TRBJ2-5|TRBV24-1
CATSDCDRDPETQYF
TGTGCCACCAGTGATTGCGACAGGGACCCAGAGACCCAGTACTTC
>-|-|TRBJ2-4|TRBV5-1
CASRELAKNIQYF
TGCGCCAGCAGGGAGCTAGCCAAAAACATTCAGTACTTC
>TRBD2|few|TRBJ2-3|TRBV9
CASSLLERGRDTQYF
TGTGCCAGCAGCCTCCTCGAGCGGGGGAGGGATACGCAGTATTTT
>TRBD1|-|TRBJ2-2|TRBV6-5
CATGTVNTGELFF
TGTGCCACCGGGACAGTTAACACCGGGGAGCTGTTTTTT
>-|-|TRBJ1-5|TRBV20-1
CSARESRGMQPQHF
TGCAGTGCTAGAGAAAGCCGGGGGATGCAGCCCCAGCATTTT
>-|many|TRBJ2-4|TRBV4-3
CASSHEQGAKNIQYF
TGCGCCAGCAGCCACGAACAGGGAGCCAAAAACATTCAGTACTTC
>-|-|TRBJ1-5|TRBV4-2
CASSQDLGGGQPQHF
TGTGCCAGCAGCCAAGATCTTGGCGGGGGTCAGCCCCAGCATTTT